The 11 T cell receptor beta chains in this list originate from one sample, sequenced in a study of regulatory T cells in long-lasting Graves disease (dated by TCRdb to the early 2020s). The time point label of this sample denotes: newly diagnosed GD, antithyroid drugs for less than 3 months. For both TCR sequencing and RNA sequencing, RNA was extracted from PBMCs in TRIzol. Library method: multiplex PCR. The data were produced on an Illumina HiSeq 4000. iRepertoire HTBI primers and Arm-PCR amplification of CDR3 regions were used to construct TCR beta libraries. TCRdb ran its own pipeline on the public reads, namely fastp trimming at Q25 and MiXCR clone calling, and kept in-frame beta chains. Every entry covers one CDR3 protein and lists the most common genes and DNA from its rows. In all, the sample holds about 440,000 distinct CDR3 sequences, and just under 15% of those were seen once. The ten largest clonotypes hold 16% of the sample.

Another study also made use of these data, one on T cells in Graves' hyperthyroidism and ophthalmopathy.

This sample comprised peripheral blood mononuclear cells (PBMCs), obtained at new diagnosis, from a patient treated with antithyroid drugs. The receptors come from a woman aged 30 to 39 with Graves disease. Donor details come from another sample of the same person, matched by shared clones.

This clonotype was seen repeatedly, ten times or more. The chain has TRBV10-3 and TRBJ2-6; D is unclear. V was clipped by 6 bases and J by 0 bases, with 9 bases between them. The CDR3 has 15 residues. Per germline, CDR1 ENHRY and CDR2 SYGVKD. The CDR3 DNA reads TGTGCCATCAGGGGAACAGACTCTGGGGCCAACGTCCTGACTTTC. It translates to CAIRGTDSGANVLTF.

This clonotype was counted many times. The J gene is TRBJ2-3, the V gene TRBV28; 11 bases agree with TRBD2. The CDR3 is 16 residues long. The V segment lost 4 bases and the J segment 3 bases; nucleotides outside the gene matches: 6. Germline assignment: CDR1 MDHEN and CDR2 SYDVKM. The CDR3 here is CASSSGTSGATDTQYF. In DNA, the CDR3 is TGTGCCAGCAGTTCCGGGACTAGCGGAGCGACAGATACGCAGTATTTT.

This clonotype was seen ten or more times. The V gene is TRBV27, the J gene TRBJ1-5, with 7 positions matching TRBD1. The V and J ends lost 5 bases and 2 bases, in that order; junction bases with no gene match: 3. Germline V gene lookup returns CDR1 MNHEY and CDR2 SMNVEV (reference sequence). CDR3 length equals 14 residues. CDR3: CASSHRGGNQPQHF. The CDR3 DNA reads TGTGCCAGCAGTCACAGGGGTGGCAATCAGCCCCAGCATTTT.

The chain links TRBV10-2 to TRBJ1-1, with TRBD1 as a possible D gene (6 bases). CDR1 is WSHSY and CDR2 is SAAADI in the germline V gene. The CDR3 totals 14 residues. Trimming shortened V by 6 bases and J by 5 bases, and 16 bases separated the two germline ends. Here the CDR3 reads CASRDPGARTEAFF. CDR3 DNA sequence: TGCGCCAGCAGAGACCCAGGGGCGCGGACTGAAGCTTTCTTT.

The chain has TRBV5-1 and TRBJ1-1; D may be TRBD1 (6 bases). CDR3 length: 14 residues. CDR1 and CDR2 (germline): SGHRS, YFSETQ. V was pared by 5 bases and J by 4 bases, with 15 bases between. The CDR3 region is CASRVYVGGTEAFF. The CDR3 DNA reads TGCGCCAGCAGGGTTTATGTAGGGGGCACTGAAGCTTTCTTT. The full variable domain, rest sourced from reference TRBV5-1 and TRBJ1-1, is KAGVTQTPRYLIKTRGQQVTLSCSPISGHRSVSWYQQTPGQGLQFLFEYFSETQRNKGNFPGRFSGRQFSNSRSEMNVSTLELGDSALYLCASRVYVGGTEAFFGQGTRLTVV.

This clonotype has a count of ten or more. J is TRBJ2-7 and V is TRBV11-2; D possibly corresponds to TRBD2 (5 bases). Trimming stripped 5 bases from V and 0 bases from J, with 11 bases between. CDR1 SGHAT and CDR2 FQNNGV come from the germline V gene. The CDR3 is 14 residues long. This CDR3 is CASSLARGSYEQYF. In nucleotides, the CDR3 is TGTGCCAGCAGCCTAGCTCGGGGCTCCTACGAGCAGTACTTC.

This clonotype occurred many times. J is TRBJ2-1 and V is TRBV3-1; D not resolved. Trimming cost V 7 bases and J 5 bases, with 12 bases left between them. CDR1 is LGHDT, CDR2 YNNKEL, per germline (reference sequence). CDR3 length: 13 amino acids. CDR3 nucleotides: TGTGCCAGCAAACCGGAACTCAACAATGAGCAGTTCTTC. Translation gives CASKPELNNEQFF.

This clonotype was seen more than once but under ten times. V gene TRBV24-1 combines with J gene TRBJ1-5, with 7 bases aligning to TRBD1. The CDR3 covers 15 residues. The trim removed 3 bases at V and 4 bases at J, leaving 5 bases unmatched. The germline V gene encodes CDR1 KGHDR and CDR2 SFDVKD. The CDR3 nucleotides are TGTGCCACCAGTGATCCGCAGGGGGGAAATCAGCCCCAGCATTTT. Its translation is CATSDPQGGNQPQHF.

CDR3 nucleotide sequence: TGTGCCAGCAGGCCCGTCCTGGGGGAGCTGAACACTGAAGCTTTCTTT. This translates into CASRPVLGELNTEAFF. V is TRBV6-1 and J is TRBJ1-1, with a weak D call TRBD1 (5 bases). The CDR3 covers 16 residues. Germline CDR1 MNHNS, CDR2 SASEGT. V gave up 6 bases and J gave up 0 bases, with 17 bases separating them.

CDR3 loop: CASRIAGTDTQYF. CDR3 DNA sequence: TGCGCCAGCAGGATAGCGGGCACAGATACGCAGTATTTT. The rearrangement joins TRBV5-1 to TRBJ2-3, with D possibly being TRBD2 (6 bases). The CDR3 is 13 amino acids. Deletions cut 5 bases from V and 1 base from J, with 8 bases between. Germline CDR1 reads SGHRS; CDR2 reads YFSETQ. Drawing the rest from reference TRBV5-1 and TRBJ2-3, the complete variable domain is KAGVTQTPRYLIKTRGQQVTLSCSPISGHRSVSWYQQTPGQGLQFLFEYFSETQRNKGNFPGRFSGRQFSNSRSEMNVSTLELGDSALYLCASRIAGTDTQYFGPGTRLTVL.

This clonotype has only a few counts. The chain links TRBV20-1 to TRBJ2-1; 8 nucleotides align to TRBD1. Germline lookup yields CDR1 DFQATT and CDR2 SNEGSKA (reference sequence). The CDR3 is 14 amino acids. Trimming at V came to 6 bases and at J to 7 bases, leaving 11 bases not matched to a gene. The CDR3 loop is CSASDRGPMNEQFF. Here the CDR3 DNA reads TGCAGTGCCAGCGACAGGGGCCCGATGAATGAGCAGTTCTTC.